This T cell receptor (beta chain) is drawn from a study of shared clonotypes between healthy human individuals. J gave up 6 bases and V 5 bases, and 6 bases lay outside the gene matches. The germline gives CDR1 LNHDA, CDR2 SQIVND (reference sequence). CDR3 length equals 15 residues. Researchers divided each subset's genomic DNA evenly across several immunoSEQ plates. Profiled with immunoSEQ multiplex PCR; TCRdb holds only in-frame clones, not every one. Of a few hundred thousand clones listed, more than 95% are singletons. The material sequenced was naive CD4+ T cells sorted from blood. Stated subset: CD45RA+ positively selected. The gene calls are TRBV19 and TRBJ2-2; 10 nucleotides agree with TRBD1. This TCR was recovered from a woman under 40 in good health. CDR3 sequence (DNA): TGTGCCAGTAGTCCCCGGGACAGGGGTTCCGGGGAGCTGTTTTTT. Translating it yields CASSPRDRGSGELFF.